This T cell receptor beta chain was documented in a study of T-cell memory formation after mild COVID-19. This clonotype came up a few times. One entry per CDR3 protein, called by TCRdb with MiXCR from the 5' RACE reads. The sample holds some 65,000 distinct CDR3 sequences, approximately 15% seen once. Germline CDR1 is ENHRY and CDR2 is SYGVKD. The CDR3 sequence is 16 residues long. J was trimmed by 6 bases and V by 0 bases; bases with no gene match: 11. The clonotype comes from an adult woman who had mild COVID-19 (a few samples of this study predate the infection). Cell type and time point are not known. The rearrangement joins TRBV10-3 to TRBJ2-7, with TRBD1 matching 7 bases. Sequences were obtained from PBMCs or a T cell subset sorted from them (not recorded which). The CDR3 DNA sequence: TGTGCCATCAGTGAGTCCGGGACAGCAGTCAGTAGCGAGCAGTACTTC. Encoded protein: CAISESGTAVSSEQYF.